This T cell receptor (beta chain) was recorded in a study of PD-L1 blockade in urothelial cancer. As for the study in general: The patients first took atezolizumab around 2014, receiving 1,200 mg intravenously every 3 weeks. Among blood samples, the median T cell count was approximately 140,000.

The table came from immunoSEQ multiplex PCR; TCRdb's copy has only in-frame clones and leaves some out. The sample lists 100,000 to 150,000 clones, roughly 86% occurring once. The germline gives CDR1 LNHDA, CDR2 SQIVND (reference sequence). This CDR3 comprises 15 residues. The V and J ends lost 3 bases and 0 bases respectively, with 9 bases between them. Time point meaning: peripheral blood 6 weeks after treatment start. The receptor was derived from a man between 45 and 60 years old with urothelial cancer. The J gene is TRBJ2-1, the V gene TRBV19, with D perhaps matching TRBD2 (5 bases). This specimen consisted of PBMCs, obtained around atezolizumab (anti-PD-L1) treatment. In nucleotides, the CDR3 is TGTGCCAGTAGTATGAGCGGAGCCTCCTACAATGAGCAGTTCTTC. Amino acids: CASSMSGASYNEQFF. The entire variable domain, with the rest obtained from reference TRBV19 and TRBJ2-1, is as follows: DGGITQSPKYLFRKEGQNVTLSCEQNLNHDAMYWYRQDPGQGLRLIYYSQIVNDFQKGDIAEGYSVSREKKESFPLTVTSAQKNPTAFYLCASSMSGASYNEQFFGPGTRLTVL.